The entry below gives a single T cell receptor beta chain sequence along with its context. The germline gives CDR1 SEHNR, CDR2 FQNEAQ (reference sequence). The CDR3 has 16 residues. The V end lost 5 bases, the J end lost 5 bases, and 18 bases lay between the germline ends. Measured with immunoSEQ multiplex PCR; TCRdb has only the in-frame clones, and not every one. The sample lists approximately 130,000 clones, around four fifths occurring once. The source of the sample is a study of blood T cell repertoires in COVID-19. V gene TRBV7-9 combines with J gene TRBJ1-4, with D tentatively TRBD1 (6 bases). Sequencing was carried out using peripheral blood. This TCR was sampled from an older man with acute or convalescent COVID-19. Here the CDR3 DNA reads TGTGCCAGCAGCCGCAGTTGGGGGCGAGGCAATGAAAAACTGTTTTTT. It specifies CASSRSWGRGNEKLFF.